This TCR beta chain was sequenced during a study of CD8+CD57+ T cells in acquired aplastic anemia. In the study overall: The sorted CD4+ and CD8+ cells yielded an average roughly 3 ug of DNA. Findings and caveats of the study: Patients did not significantly differ from controls in CD8+ Simpson's diversity.

From germline, CDR1 is SGHRS and CDR2 YFSETQ. The CDR3 contains 15 residues. V gave up 4 bases and J gave up 4 bases; unmatched junction bases: 10. The patients chosen for sequencing had shown expansion of CD8+CD57+ cells (detected by flow cytometry). Patients had not yet gotten any therapy when their blood was taken for sampling. This clonotype was found many times. No antigen is known for it. TCR beta VDJ combinations and CDR3 sequences were profiled from genomic DNA. TCRdb redid the calling of the reads with MiXCR, one entry per CDR3 protein. The sample has around 180,000 distinct CDR3 sequences, roughly 50% seen once.

The chain joins TRBV5-1 to TRBJ2-7, with 8 positions matching TRBD1. This TCR came from a human donor with aplastic anemia. The sequenced material came from sorted CD4+, CD8+, or CD8+CD57+ T cells (not recorded which) from PBMCs. The CDR3 spells CASSDQGAGLYEQYF. CDR3 bases: TGCGCCAGCAGCGATCAGGGGGCTGGACTGTACGAGCAGTACTTC. The full variable domain, its missing parts supplied by reference TRBV5-1 and TRBJ2-7, is KAGVTQTPRYLIKTRGQQVTLSCSPISGHRSVSWYQQTPGQGLQFLFEYFSETQRNKGNFPGRFSGRQFSNSRSEMNVSTLELGDSALYLCASSDQGAGLYEQYFGPGTRLTVT.